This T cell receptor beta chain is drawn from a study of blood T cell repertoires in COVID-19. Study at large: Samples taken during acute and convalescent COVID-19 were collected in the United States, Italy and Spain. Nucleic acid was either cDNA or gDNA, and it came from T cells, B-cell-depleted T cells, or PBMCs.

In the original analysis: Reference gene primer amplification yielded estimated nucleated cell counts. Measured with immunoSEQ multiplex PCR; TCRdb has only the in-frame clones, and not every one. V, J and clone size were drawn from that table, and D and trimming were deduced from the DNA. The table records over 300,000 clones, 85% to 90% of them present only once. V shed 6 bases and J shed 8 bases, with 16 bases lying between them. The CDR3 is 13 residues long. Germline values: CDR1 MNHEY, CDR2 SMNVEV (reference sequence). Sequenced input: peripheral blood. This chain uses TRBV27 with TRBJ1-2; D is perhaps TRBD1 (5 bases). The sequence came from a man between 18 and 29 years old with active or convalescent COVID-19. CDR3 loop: CASSPLSAGGYTF. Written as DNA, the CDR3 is TGTGCCAGCAGCCCCTTGTCGGCAGGGGGCTACACCTTC.